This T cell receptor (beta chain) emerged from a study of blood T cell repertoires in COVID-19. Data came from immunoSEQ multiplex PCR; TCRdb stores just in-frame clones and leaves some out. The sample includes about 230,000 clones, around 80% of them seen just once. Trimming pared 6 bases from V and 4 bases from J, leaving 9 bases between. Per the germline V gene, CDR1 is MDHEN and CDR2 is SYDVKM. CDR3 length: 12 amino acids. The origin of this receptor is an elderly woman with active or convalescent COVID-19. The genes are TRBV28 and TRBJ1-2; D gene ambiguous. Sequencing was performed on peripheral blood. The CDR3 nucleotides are TGTGCCAGCAGCTCACAGACCTATGGCTACACCTTC. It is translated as CASSSQTYGYTF.